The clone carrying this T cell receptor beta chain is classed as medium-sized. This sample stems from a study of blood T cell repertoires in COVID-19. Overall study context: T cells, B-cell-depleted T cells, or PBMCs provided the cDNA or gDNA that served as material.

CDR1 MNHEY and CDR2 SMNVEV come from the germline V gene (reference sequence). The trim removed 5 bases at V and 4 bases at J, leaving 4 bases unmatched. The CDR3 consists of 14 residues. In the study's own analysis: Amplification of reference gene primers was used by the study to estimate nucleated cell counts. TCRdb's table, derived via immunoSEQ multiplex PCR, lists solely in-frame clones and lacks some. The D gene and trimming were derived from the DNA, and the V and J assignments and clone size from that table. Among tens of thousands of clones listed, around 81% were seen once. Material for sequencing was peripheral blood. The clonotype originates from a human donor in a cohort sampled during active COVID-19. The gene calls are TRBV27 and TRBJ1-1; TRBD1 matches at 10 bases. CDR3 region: CASSDRGPVTEAFF. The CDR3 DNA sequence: TGTGCCAGCAGTGACAGGGGGCCGGTCACTGAAGCTTTCTTT.